Detailed here is one TCR beta chain. Its target is unknown. These data originate in a study of vaccination and CD4 T cells after COVID-19. The CDR3 has 13 amino acids. In germline, CDR1 is MNHEY, CDR2 SMNVEV (reference sequence). Trimming pared 5 bases from V and 1 base from J, leaving 8 bases between. Treatment specified: roughly ten-day PBMC culture with coronavirus spike peptide pools or control peptides (ViraFEST assay). TCR sequencing followed the expansion of antigen-specific T cells with peptide pools in ViraFEST. Sequenced with the Oncomine TCR Beta short-read assay was DNA taken from cultured CD4+ T cells. TCRdb re-called the PCR reads through MiXCR, storing one row per CDR3 protein. The sample has 20,000 to 30,000 distinct CDR3 sequences, around 65% seen once.

Sequenced sample: CD4+ T cells from blood, cultured in vitro. The V and J genes are TRBV27 and TRBJ1-1; a possible D gene is TRBD1 (5 bases). This TCR derives from a human donor who had recovered from COVID-19. The CDR3 loop reads CASSAGANTEAFF. In DNA, the CDR3 is TGTGCCAGCAGTGCCGGGGCGAACACTGAAGCTTTCTTT.